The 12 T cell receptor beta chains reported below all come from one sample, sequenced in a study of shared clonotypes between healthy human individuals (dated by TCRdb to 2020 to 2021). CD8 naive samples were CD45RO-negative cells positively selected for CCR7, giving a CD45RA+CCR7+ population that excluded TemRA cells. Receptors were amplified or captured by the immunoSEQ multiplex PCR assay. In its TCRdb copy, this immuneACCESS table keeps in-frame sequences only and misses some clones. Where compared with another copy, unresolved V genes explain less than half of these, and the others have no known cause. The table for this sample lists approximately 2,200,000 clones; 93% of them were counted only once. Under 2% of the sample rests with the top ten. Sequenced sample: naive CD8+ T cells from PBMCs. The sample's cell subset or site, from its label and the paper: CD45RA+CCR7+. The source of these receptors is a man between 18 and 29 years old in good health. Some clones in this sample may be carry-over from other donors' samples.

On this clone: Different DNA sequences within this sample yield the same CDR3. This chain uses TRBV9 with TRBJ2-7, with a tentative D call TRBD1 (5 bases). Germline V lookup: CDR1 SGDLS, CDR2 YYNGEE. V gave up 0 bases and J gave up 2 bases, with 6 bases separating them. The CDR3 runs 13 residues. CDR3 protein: CASSVAGTYEQYF. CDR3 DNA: TGTGCCAGCAGCGTAGCAGGGACCTACGAGCAGTACTTC.

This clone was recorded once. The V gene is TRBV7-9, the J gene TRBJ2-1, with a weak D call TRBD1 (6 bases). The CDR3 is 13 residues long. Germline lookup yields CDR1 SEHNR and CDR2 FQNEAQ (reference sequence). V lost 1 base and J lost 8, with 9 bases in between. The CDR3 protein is CASSLGGRDEQFF. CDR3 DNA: TGTGCCAGCAGCTTAGGGGGGCGGGATGAGCAGTTCTTC.

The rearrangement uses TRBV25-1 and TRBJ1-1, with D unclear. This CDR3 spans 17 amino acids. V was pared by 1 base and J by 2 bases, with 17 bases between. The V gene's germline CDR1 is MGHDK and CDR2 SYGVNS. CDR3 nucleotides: TGTGCCAGCAGTGAATCCACTCTCGGGGATCTTAACACTGAAGCTTTCTTT. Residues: CASSESTLGDLNTEAFF.

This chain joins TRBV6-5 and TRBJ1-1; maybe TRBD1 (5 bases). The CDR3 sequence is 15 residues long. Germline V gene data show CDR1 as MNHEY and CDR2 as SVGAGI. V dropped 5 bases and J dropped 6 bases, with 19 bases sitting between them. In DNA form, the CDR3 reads TGTGCCAGCAGTCGCCTTGGGGGTATTTACGCTGAAGCTTTCTTT. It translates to CASSRLGGIYAEAFF.

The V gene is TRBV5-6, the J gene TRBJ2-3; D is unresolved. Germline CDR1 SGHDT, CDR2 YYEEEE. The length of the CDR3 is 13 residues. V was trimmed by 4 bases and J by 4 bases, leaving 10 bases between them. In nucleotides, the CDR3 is TGTGCCAGCAGCCCAAGCTTCTCAGATACGCAGTATTTT. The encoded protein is CASSPSFSDTQYF.

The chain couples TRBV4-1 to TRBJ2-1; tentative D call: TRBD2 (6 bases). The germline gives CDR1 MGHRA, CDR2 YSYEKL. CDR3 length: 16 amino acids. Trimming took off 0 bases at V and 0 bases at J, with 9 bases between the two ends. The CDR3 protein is CASSQDDGSSYNEQFF. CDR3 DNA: TGCGCCAGCAGCCAAGATGACGGGAGCTCCTACAATGAGCAGTTCTTC.

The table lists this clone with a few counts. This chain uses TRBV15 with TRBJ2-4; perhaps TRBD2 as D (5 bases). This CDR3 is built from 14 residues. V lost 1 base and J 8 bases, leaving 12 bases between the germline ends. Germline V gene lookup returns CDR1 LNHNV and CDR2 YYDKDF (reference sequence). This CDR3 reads CATSRGEGTDIQYF. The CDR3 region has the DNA TGTGCCACCAGCAGAGGAGAGGGAACAGACATTCAGTACTTC.

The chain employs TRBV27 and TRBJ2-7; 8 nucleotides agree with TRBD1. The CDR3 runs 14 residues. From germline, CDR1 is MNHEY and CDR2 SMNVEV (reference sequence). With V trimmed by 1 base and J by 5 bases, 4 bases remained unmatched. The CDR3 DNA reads TGTGCCAGCAGTTTATGGACAGGGCAGGACGAGCAGTACTTC. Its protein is CASSLWTGQDEQYF.

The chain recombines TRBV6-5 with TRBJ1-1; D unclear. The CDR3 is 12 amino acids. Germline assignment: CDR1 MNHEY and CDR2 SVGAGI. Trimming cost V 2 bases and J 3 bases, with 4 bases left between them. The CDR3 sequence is CASSYPDTEAFF. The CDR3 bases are TGTGCCAGCAGTTACCCGGACACTGAAGCTTTCTTT.

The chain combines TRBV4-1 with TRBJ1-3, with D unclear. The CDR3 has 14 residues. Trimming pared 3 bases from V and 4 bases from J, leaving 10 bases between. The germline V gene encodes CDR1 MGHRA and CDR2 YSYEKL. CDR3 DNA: TGCGCCAGCAGCCAGAGGGCGGGGGGAAACACCATATATTTT. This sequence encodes CASSQRAGGNTIYF.

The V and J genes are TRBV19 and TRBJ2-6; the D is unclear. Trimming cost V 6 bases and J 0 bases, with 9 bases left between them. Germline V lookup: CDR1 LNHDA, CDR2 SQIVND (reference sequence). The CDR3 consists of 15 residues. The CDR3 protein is CASRGWSSGANVLTF. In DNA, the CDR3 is TGTGCCAGTAGAGGGTGGAGCTCTGGGGCCAACGTCCTGACTTTC.

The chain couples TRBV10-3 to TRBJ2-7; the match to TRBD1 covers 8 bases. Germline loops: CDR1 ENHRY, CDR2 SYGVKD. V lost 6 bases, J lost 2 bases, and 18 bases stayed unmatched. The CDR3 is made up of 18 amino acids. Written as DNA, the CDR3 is TGTGCCATCAGCCGACTTGGGCAGGGGGCACATCTGACCTACGAGCAGTACTTC. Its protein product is CAISRLGQGAHLTYEQYF.